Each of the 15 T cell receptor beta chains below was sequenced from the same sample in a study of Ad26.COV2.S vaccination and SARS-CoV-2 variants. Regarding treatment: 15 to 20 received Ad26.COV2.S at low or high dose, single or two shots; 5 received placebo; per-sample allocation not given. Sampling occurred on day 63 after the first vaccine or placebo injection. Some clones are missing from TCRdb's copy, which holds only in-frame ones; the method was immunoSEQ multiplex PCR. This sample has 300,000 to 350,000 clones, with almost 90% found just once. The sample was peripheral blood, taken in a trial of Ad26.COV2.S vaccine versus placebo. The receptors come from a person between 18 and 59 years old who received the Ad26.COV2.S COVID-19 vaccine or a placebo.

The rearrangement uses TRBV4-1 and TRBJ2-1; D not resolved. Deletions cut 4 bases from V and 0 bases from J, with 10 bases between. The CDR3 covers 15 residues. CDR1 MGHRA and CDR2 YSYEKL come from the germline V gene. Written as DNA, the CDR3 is TGCGCCAGCAGCCTTAGTCCGGGCTCCTACAATGAGCAGTTCTTC. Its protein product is CASSLSPGSYNEQFF.

The CDR3 bases are TGTGCCAGCAGCTTTCCACAGGAACGGCGCAATGAGCAGTTCTTC. Translated: CASSFPQERRNEQFF. The chain combines TRBV7-9 with TRBJ2-1; D perhaps matches TRBD1 (5 bases). Germline-derived CDR1 and CDR2 are SEHNR and FQNEAQ (reference sequence). This CDR3 comprises 15 residues. V lost 3 bases and J 6 bases, leaving 15 bases between the germline ends. The full variable domain, rest sourced from reference TRBV7-9 and TRBJ2-1, is DTGVSQNPRHKITKRGQNVTFRCDPISEHNRLYWYRQTLGQGPEFLTYFQNEAQLEKSRLLSDRFSAERPKGSFSTLEIQRTEQGDSAMYLCASSFPQERRNEQFFGPGTRLTVL.

The CDR3 loop is CSPLSPKICGTLHF. The CDR3 DNA follows: TGCAGCCCATTGTCCCCAAAAATTTGTGGAACCCTCCACTTT. The gene calls are TRBV29-1 and TRBJ1-6, with D uncertain. Looked up from germline, CDR1 is SQVTM and CDR2 is ANQGSEA. The CDR3 has 14 amino acids. The germline V and J ends were trimmed by 8 bases and 14 bases, with 25 bases remaining between them.

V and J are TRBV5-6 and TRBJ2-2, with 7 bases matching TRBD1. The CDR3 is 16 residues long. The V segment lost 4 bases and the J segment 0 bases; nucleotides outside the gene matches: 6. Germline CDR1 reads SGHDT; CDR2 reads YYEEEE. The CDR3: CASSAMTGSNTGELFF. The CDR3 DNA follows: TGTGCCAGCAGCGCGATGACAGGGTCGAACACCGGGGAGCTGTTTTTT.

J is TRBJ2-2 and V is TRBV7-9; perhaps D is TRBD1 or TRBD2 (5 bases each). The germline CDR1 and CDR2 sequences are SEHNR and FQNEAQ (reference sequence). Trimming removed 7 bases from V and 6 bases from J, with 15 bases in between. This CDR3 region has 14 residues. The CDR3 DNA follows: TGTGCCAGCAACCATGGGGGAGTTCCCGGGGAGCTGTTTTTT. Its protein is CASNHGGVPGELFF.

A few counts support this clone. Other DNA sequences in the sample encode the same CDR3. CDR3 residues: CASSIGGDQPQHF. The CDR3 bases are TGTGCCAGTAGTATTGGGGGAGATCAGCCCCAGCATTTT. The chain recombines TRBV19 with TRBJ1-5, with a tentative D call TRBD1 (5 bases). V lost 3 bases to trimming and J lost 5 bases, with 8 bases between them. The CDR3 has 13 amino acids. Germline V gene sequence: CDR1 LNHDA, CDR2 SQIVND (reference sequence).

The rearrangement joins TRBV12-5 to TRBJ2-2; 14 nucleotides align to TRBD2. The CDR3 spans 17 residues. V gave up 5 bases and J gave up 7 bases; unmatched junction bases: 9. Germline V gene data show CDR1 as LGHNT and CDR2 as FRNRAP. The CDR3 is CASGPGLAGVWDGELFF. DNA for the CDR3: TGTGCTAGTGGTCCGGGACTAGCGGGAGTATGGGACGGGGAGCTGTTTTTT.

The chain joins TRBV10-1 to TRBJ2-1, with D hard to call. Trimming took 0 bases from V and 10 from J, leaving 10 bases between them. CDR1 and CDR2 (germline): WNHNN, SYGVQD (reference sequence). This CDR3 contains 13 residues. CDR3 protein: CASSESGGREQFF. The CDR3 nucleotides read TGCGCCAGCAGTGAGTCCGGTGGTAGGGAGCAGTTCTTC.

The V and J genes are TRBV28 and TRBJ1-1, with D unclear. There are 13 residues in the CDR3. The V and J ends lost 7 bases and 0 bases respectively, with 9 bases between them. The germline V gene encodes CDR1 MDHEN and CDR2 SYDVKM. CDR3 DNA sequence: TGTGCCAGCACCTTTTATATGAACACTGAAGCTTTCTTT. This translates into CASTFYMNTEAFF.

In DNA form, the CDR3 reads TGTGCCAGCAGCCCAGGGGAAAGCTTGATCAATCAGCCCCAGCATTTT. Translation: CASSPGESLINQPQHF. The V and J genes are TRBV7-9 and TRBJ1-5, with D tentatively TRBD1 (6 bases). V shed 5 bases and J shed 3 bases, with 17 bases lying between them. The CDR3 totals 16 residues. Germline V CDR1 and CDR2: SEHNR, FQNEAQ (reference sequence). Full variable domain (rest looked up from reference TRBV7-9 and TRBJ1-5): DTGVSQNPRHKITKRGQNVTFRCDPISEHNRLYWYRQTLGQGPEFLTYFQNEAQLEKSRLLSDRFSAERPKGSFSTLEIQRTEQGDSAMYLCASSPGESLINQPQHFGDGTRLSIL.

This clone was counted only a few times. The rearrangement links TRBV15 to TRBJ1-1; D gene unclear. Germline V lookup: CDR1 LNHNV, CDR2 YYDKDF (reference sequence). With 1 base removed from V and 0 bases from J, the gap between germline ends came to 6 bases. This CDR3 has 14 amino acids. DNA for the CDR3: TGTGCCACCAGCAGAGCCAGCCTGAACACTGAAGCTTTCTTT. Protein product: CATSRASLNTEAFF.

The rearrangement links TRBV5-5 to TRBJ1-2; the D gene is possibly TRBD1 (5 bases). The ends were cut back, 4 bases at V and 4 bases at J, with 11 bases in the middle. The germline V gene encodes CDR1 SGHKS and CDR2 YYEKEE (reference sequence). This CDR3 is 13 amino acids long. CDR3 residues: CASSRDASYGYTF. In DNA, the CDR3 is TGTGCCAGCAGCCGGGACGCCAGCTATGGCTACACCTTC.

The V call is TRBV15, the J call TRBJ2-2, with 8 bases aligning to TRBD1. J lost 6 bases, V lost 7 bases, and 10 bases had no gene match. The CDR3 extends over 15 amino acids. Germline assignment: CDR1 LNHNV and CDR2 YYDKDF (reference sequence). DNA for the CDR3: TGTGCCACCACCAAGGGCAGGGGGCGCGCCGGGGAGCTGTTTTTT. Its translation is CATTKGRGRAGELFF. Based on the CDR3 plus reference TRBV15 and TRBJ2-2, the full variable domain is DAMVIQNPRYQVTQFGKPVTLSCSQTLNHNVMYWYQQKSSQAPKLLFHYYDKDFNNEADTPDNFQSRRPNTSFCFLDIRSPGLGDTAMYLCATTKGRGRAGELFFGEGSRLTVL.

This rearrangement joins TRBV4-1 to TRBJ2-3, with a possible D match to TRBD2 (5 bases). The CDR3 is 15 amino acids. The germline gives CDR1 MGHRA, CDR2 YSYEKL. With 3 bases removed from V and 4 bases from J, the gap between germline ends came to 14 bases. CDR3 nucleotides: TGCGCCAGCAGCCAGGCCGGGGTTTTGGCAGATACGCAGTATTTT. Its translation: CASSQAGVLADTQYF.

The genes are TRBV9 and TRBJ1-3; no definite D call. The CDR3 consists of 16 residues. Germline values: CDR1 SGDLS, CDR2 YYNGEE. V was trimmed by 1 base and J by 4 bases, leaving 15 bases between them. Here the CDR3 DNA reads TGTGCCAGCAGCGTAACGTCAGGTACTTCGGGAAACACCATATATTTT. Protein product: CASSVTSGTSGNTIYF.